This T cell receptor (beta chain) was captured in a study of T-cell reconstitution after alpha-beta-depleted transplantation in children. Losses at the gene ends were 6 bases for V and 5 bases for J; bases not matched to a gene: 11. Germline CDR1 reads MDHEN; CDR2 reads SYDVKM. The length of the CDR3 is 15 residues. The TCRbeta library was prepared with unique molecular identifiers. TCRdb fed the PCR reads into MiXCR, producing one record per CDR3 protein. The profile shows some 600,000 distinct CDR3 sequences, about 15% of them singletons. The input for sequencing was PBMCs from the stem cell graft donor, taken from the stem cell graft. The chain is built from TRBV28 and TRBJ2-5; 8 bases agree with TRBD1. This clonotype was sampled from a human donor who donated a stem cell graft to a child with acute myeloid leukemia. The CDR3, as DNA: TGTGCCAGCAGACCGACAGGGGACGTCGGCGAGACCCAGTACTTC. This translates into CASRPTGDVGETQYF.